The source of this T cell receptor (beta chain) is a study of human T cells and chemical hapten exposure. Worth noting for this clonotype: Its antigen is unknown.

Time point denoted: patch test 1, 2 weeks after DPC sensitization. Treatment here: therapeutic diphenylcyclopropenone sensitization with weekly scalp DPC. General study results and limits: TCRs at a frequency above 1 in 1000 stayed unchanged with DPC sensitization.

TCRdb fed the RACE reads into MiXCR, producing one record per CDR3 protein. The data contain approximately 350,000 distinct CDR3 sequences, under 9% of them singletons. The sample in question was whole blood, obtained in connection with sensitization to the hapten diphenylcyclopropenone (DPC). The TCR comes from a woman aged 18-35 years with alopecia areata. Some clones in this sample may be carry-over from other donors' samples.

The CDR3 nucleotides read TGTGCCACCACCTTAAACAGGGTCTCCTACAATGAGCAGTTCTTC. Translating it yields CATTLNRVSYNEQFF. The chain carries TRBV2 and TRBJ2-1; maybe TRBD1 (6 bases). The length of the CDR3 is 15 residues. From germline, CDR1 is SNHLY and CDR2 FYNNEI. Between the trimmed V and J ends, which lost 10 bases and 0 bases, there was a span of 16 bases. Supplemented by reference TRBV2 and TRBJ2-1, the full variable domain reads EPEVTQTPSHQVTQMGQEVILRCVPISNHLYFYWYRQILGQKVEFLVSFYNNEISEKSEIFDDQFSVERPDGSNFTLKIRSTKLEDSAMYFCATTLNRVSYNEQFFGPGTRLTVL.